Following are 9 T cell receptor beta chains from one sample sequenced in a study of blood T cell repertoires in COVID-19. Only in-frame clones appear in the TCRdb table, and some are missing; sequencing was by immunoSEQ multiplex PCR. The data contain some 150,000 clones, roughly three quarters of them singletons. What was sequenced was peripheral blood. All receptors derive from a man aged 50 to 59 with active or convalescent COVID-19.

This chain connects TRBV5-8 to TRBJ1-1; 10 bases line up with TRBD1. V was pared by 5 bases and J by 0 bases, with 7 bases of the junction left unmatched. This CDR3 is 16 amino acids long. Germline lookup yields CDR1 SGHTS and CDR2 YDEGEE. The chain's CDR3 is CASSPRTGGMNTEAFF. As DNA, the CDR3 is TGTGCCAGCAGTCCCCGGACAGGGGGTATGAACACTGAAGCTTTCTTT.

The CDR3 loop is CASSGVELPDTQYF. The CDR3 bases are TGTGCCAGCTCCGGAGTCGAGTTACCCGATACGCAGTATTTT. V gene TRBV4-2 combines with J gene TRBJ2-3; D not resolved. V lost 8 bases to trimming and J lost 6 bases, with 18 bases between them. Germline CDR1 LGHNA, CDR2 YNFKEQ. The CDR3 is made up of 14 amino acids.

The chain is built from TRBV7-3 and TRBJ2-1; 9 nucleotides line up with TRBD1. Germline V lookup: CDR1 SGHTA, CDR2 FQGTGA. The V segment lost 0 bases and the J segment 5 bases; nucleotides outside the gene matches: 5. The CDR3 consists of 16 residues. The CDR3 bases are TGTGCCAGCAGCTTAACCTCGGGACAGGGTAACAATGAGCAGTTCTTC. Encoded protein: CASSLTSGQGNNEQFF.

This sequence joins TRBV6-5 and TRBJ2-1; 11 nucleotides agree with TRBD2. From germline, CDR1 is MNHEY and CDR2 SVGAGI. There are 13 residues in the CDR3. With 8 bases clipped from V and 3 bases from J, the junction kept 0 bases outside the gene matches. This chain's CDR3 is CASGTSGYNEQFF. In nucleotides, the CDR3 is TGTGCCAGCGGGACTAGCGGCTACAATGAGCAGTTCTTC.

V is TRBV15 and J is TRBJ2-3, with no clear D. V lost 0 bases and J 2 bases, leaving 3 bases between the germline ends. CDR1 is LNHNV, CDR2 YYDKDF, per germline (reference sequence). CDR3 length: 13 amino acids. The CDR3 sequence is CATSRDLTDTQYF. The DNA of the CDR3 is TGTGCCACCAGCAGAGATCTCACAGATACGCAGTATTTT.

The rearrangement joins TRBV6-5 to TRBJ2-1, with 14 bases identical to TRBD2. The CDR3 covers 15 residues. Germline values: CDR1 MNHEY, CDR2 SVGAGI. The V segment lost 6 bases and the J segment 10 bases; nucleotides outside the gene matches: 8. The CDR3 here is CASRLGLAGAGEQFF. CDR3 in DNA: TGTGCCAGCAGGCTGGGACTAGCGGGAGCGGGGGAGCAGTTCTTC.

The gene calls are TRBV6-5 and TRBJ1-1; TRBD1 is a possible D gene (6 bases). The CDR3 is made up of 15 amino acids. V was trimmed by 2 bases and J by 1 base, leaving 11 bases between them. The germline CDR1 and CDR2 sequences are MNHEY and SVGAGI. CDR3 sequence: CASSYAPRGNTEAFF. The CDR3 nucleotides are TGTGCCAGCAGTTACGCCCCCAGGGGGAACACTGAAGCTTTCTTT.

This chain links TRBV18 with TRBJ2-5; TRBD1 is a possible D gene (6 bases). This CDR3 has 14 amino acids. Germline V gene sequence: CDR1 KGHSH, CDR2 LQKENI. V lost 6 bases and J 2 bases, leaving 13 bases between the germline ends. CDR3 in DNA: TGTGCCAGCTCCCCCGGGACATTGCAAGAGACCCAGTACTTC. It specifies CASSPGTLQETQYF. The full variable domain, in which reference TRBV18 and TRBJ2-5 provide the parts outside the CDR3, is NAGVMQNPRHLVRRRGQEARLRCSPMKGHSHVYWYRQLPEEGLKFMVYLQKENIIDESGMPKERFSAEFPKEGPSILRIQQVVRGDSAAYFCASSPGTLQETQYFGPGTRLLVL.

This clone has only one observation. The chain links TRBV19 to TRBJ2-7; tentatively, D is TRBD1 (6 bases). The CDR3 is 14 amino acids. The V gene's germline CDR1 is LNHDA and CDR2 SQIVND (reference sequence). Trimming shortened V by 4 bases and J by 5 bases, and 15 bases separated the two germline ends. This chain's CDR3 is CASSTGQYLNEQYF. DNA for the CDR3: TGTGCCAGTAGTACAGGACAGTATCTTAACGAGCAGTACTTC.